This TCR beta chain was observed in a study of CD8+ T cells in alopecia areata. Study-wide background: For the treated group, dosing was oral tofacitinib at 5 to 10 mg twice daily.

CDR1 is GTSNPN, CDR2 SVGIG, per germline (reference sequence). The CDR3 is 17 residues long. With 4 bases removed from V and 7 bases from J, the gap between germline ends came to 25 bases. Treatment in this sample: oral pan-JAK inhibitor, 5-10 mg twice daily. Alopecia areata patients had lesional scalp punch biopsies and peripheral blood taken from them. Extracted from the samples, RNA was reverse transcribed into cDNA to serve as the sequencing template. Sequencing was performed with immunoSEQ multiplex PCR; in TCRdb, only in-frame clones are kept and a portion is missing. The table lists about 250,000 clones, about 60% of them singletons.

The chain uses TRBV30 and TRBJ2-2; tentatively, D is TRBD1 (8 bases). The specimen comprised CD4+ T cells sorted from blood, sampled around week 54, from a patient treated with tofacitinib. The origin of this receptor is a human donor with alopecia areata. The chain's CDR3 is CAWTLAGVRGQSGELFF. In DNA, the CDR3 is TGTGCCTGGACCCTCGCGGGAGTCAGGGGGCAGAGCGGGGAGCTGTTTTTT.